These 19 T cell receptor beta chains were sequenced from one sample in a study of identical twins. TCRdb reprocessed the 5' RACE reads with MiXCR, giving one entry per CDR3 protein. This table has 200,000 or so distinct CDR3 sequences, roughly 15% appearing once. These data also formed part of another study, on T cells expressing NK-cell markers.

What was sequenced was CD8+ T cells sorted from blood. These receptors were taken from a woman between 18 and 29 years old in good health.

The DNA for the CDR3 is TGTGCCAGCAGTCTACAGGGGGGCGCTGAAGCTTTCTTT. Amino acids: CASSLQGGAEAFF. J is TRBJ1-1 and V is TRBV25-1; 8 positions match TRBD1. The CDR3 covers 13 residues. The V segment lost 5 bases and the J segment 6 bases; nucleotides outside the gene matches: 5. Looked up from germline, CDR1 is MGHDK and CDR2 is SYGVNS.

The DNA for the CDR3 is TGTGCCACCAGCAGACACGGGACCGGGGAGCTGTTTTTT. Protein sequence: CATSRHGTGELFF. The chain recombines TRBV15 with TRBJ2-2; D gene uncertain. CDR3 length equals 13 residues. The germline V and J ends were trimmed by 2 bases and 5 bases, with 6 bases remaining between them. The germline V gene has CDR1 LNHNV and CDR2 YYDKDF (reference sequence).

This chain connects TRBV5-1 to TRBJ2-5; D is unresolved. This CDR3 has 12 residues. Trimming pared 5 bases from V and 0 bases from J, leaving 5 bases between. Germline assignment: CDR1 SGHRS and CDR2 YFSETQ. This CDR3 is CASSQHQETQYF. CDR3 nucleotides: TGCGCCAGCAGTCAGCACCAAGAGACCCAGTACTTC. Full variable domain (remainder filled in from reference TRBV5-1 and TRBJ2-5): KAGVTQTPRYLIKTRGQQVTLSCSPISGHRSVSWYQQTPGQGLQFLFEYFSETQRNKGNFPGRFSGRQFSNSRSEMNVSTLELGDSALYLCASSQHQETQYFGPGTRLLVL.

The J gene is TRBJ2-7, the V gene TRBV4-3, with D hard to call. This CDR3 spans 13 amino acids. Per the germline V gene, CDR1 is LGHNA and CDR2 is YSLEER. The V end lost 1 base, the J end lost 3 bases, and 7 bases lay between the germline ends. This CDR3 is CASSQVIGYEQYF. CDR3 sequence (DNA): TGCGCCAGCAGCCAAGTAATTGGCTACGAGCAGTACTTC.

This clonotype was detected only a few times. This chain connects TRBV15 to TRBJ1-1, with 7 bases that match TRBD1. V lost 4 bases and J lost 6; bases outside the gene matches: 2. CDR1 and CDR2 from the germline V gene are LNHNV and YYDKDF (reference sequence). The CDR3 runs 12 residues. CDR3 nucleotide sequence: TGTGCCACCAGCAAAACAGGGGCTGAAGCTTTCTTT. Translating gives CATSKTGAEAFF.

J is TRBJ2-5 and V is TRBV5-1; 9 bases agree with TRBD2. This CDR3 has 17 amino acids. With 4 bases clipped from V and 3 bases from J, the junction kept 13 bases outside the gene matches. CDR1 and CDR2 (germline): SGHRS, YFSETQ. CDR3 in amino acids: CASSHQAGGIYEETQYF. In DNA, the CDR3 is TGCGCCAGCAGCCATCAAGCGGGGGGTATTTATGAAGAGACCCAGTACTTC.

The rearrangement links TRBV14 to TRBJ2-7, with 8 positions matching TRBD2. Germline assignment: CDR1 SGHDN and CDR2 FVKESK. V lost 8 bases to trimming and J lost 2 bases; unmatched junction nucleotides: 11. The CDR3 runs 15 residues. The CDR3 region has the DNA TGTGCCAGCTGCGGGTTAGCGGGACCGACCTACGAGCAGTACTTC. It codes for CASCGLAGPTYEQYF.

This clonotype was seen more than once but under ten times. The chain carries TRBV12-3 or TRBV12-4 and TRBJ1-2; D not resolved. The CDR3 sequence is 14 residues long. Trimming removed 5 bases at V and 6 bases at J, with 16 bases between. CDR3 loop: CASSPYLRANGYTF. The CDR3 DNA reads TGTGCCAGCAGTCCCTATCTACGAGCTAATGGCTACACCTTC.

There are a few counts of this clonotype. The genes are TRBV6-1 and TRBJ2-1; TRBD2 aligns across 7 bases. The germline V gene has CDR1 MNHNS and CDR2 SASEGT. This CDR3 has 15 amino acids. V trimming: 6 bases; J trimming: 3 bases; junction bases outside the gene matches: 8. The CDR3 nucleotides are TGTGCCAGCAGCCCTAGCGGATTAAACTACAATGAGCAGTTCTTC. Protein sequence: CASSPSGLNYNEQFF.

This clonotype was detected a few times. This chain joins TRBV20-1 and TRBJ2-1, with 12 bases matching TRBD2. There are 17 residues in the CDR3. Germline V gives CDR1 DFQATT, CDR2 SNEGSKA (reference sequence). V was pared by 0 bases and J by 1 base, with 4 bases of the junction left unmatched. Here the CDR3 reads CSARDLAGGASYNEQFF. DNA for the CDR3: TGCAGTGCTAGAGATCTAGCGGGGGGGGCGTCCTACAATGAGCAGTTCTTC.

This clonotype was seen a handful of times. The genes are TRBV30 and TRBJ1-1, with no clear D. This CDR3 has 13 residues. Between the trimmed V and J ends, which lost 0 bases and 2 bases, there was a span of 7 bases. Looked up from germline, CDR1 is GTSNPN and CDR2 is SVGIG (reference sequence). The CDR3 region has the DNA TGTGCCTGGAGTGTGGGGTTAAACACTGAAGCTTTCTTT. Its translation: CAWSVGLNTEAFF.

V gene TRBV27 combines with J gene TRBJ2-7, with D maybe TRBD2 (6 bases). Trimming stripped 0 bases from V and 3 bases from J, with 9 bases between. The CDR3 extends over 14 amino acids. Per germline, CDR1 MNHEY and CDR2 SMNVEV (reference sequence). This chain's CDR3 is CASSLSEGSYEQYF. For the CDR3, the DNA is TGTGCCAGCAGTTTATCGGAGGGGAGCTACGAGCAGTACTTC.

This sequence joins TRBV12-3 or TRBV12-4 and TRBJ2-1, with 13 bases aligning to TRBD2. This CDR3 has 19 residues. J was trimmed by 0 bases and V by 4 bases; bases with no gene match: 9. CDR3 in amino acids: CASSSRLAGGLSSYNEQFF. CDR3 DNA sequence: TGTGCCAGCAGTTCCCGACTAGCGGGGGGCCTTAGCTCCTACAATGAGCAGTTCTTC.

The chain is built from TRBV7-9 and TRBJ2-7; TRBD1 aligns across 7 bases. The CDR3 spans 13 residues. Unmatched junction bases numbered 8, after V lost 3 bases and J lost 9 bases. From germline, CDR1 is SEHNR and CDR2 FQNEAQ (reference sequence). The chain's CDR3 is CASSFQGVWVQYF. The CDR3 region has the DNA TGTGCCAGCAGCTTTCAGGGGGTTTGGGTGCAGTACTTC. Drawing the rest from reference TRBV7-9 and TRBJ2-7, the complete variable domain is DTGVSQNPRHKITKRGQNVTFRCDPISEHNRLYWYRQTLGQGPEFLTYFQNEAQLEKSRLLSDRFSAERPKGSFSTLEIQRTEQGDSAMYLCASSFQGVWVQYFGPGTRLTVT.

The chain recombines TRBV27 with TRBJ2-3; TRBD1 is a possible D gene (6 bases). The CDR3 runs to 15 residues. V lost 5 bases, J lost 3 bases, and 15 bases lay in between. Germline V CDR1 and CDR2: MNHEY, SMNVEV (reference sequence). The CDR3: CASSPEQGLTDTQYF. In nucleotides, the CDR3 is TGTGCCAGCAGTCCAGAACAGGGTCTGACAGATACGCAGTATTTT.

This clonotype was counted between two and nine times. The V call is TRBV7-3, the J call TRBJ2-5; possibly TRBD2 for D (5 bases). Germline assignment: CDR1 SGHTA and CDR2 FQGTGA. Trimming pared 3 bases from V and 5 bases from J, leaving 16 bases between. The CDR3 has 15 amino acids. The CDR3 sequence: CASSFQAGVQETQYF. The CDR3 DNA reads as TGTGCCAGCAGCTTTCAGGCCGGGGTCCAGGAGACCCAGTACTTC.

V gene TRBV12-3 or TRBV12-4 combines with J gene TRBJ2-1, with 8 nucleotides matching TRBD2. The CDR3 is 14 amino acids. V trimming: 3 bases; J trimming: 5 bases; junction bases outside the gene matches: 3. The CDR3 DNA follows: TGTGCCAGCAGTTTTAGCGGGAATAACAATGAGCAGTTCTTC. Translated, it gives CASSFSGNNNEQFF.

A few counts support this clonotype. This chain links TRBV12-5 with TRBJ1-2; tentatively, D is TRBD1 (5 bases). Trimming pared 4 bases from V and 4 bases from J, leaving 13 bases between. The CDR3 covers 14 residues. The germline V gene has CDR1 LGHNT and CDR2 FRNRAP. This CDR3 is CASGWESDSYGYTF. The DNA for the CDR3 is TGTGCTAGTGGTTGGGAATCCGACAGCTATGGCTACACCTTC.

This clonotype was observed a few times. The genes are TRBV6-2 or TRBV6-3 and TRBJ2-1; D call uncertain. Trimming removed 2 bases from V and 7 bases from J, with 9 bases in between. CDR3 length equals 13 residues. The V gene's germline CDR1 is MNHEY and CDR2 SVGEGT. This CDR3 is CASSYVVGNEQFF. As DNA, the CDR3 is TGTGCCAGCAGTTACGTTGTGGGAAATGAGCAGTTCTTC.